This TCR beta chain was retrieved from a study of blood T cell repertoires in COVID-19. Study background: T cells, B-cell-depleted T cells, or PBMCs provided the cDNA or gDNA that served as material.

TCRdb keeps only in-frame clones here, not all; method: immunoSEQ multiplex PCR. Of more than 300,000 clones listed, 87% are singletons. Germline values: CDR1 KGHDR, CDR2 SFDVKD. V lost 5 bases to trimming and J lost 5 bases, with 19 bases between them. This CDR3 is 16 amino acids long. Sequenced: peripheral blood. This chain joins TRBV24-1 and TRBJ2-3; possibly TRBD1 for D (6 bases). The sequence was obtained from a woman aged 50 to 60 with COVID-19, enrolled during active disease. CDR3 protein: CATSGTGTTERDTQYF. CDR3 nucleotides: TGTGCCACCAGTGGGACCGGGACAACTGAGCGAGATACGCAGTATTTT.